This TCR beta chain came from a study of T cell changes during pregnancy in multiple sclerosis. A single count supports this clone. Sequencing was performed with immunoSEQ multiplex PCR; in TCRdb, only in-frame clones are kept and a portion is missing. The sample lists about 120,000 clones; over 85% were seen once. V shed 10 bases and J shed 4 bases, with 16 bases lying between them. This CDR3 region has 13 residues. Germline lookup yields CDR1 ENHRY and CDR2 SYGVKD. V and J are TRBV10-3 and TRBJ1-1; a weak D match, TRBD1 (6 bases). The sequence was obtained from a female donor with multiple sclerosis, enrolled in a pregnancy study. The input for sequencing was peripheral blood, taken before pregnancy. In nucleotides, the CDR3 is TGTGCCACTACAGGGCCAGGGAGCACTGAAGCTTTCTTT. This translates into CATTGPGSTEAFF.